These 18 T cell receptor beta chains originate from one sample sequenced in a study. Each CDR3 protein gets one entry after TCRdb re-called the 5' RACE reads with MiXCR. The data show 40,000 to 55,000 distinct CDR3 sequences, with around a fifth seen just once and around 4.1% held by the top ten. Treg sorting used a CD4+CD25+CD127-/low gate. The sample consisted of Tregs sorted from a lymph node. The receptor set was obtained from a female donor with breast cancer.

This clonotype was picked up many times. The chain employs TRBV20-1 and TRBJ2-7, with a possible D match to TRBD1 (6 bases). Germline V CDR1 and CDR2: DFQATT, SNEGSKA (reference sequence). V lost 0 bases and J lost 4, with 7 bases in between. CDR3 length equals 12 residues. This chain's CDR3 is CSARDQGYEQYF. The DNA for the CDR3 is TGCAGTGCTAGAGATCAGGGGTACGAGCAGTACTTC.

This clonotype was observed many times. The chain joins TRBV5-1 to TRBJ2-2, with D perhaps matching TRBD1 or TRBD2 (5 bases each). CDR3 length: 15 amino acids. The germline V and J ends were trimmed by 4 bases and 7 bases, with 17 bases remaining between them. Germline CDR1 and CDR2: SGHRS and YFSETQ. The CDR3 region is CASSAPDGAIGELFF. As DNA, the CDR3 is TGCGCCAGCAGCGCCCCGGACGGGGCGATCGGGGAGCTGTTTTTT.

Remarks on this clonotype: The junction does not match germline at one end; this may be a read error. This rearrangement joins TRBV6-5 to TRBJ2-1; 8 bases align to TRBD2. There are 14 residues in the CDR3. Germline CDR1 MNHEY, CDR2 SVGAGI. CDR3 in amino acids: CASSYSGAYNEQLF. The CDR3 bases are TGTGCCAGCAGTTATAGCGGGGCCTACAATGAGCAGTTGTTC.

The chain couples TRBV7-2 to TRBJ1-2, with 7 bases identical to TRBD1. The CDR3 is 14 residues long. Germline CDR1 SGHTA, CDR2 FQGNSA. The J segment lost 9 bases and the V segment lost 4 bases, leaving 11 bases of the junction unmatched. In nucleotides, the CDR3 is TGTGCCAGCAGCTCCCCGACAGGGTACCCAAGCTACACCTTC. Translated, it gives CASSSPTGYPSYTF.

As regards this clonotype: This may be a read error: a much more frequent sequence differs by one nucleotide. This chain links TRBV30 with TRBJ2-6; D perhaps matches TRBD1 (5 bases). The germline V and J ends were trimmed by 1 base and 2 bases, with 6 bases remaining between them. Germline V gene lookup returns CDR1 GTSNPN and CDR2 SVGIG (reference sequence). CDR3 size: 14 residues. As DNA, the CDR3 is TGTGCCTGGAGTGGGGGCGCTGGGGCCAACGTCCTGACTTTC. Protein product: CAWSGGAGANVLTF.

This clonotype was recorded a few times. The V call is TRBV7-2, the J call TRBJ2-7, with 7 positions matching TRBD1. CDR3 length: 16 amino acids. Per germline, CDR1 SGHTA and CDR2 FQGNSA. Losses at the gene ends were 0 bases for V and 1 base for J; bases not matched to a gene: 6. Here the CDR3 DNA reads TGTGCCAGCAGCTTAGCCCCTAGGACAGGTTCCTACGAGCAGTACTTC. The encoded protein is CASSLAPRTGSYEQYF.

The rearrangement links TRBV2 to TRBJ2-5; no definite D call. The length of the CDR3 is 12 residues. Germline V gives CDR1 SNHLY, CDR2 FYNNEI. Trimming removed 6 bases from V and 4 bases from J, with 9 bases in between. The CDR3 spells CASSFAGETQYF. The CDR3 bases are TGTGCCAGCAGCTTTGCAGGAGAGACCCAGTACTTC.

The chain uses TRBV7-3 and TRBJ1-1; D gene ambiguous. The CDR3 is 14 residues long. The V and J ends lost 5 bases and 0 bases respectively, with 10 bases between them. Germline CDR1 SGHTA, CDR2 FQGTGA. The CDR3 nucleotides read TGTGCCAGCAGCCAGAACGGCATGAACACTGAAGCTTTCTTT. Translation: CASSQNGMNTEAFF.

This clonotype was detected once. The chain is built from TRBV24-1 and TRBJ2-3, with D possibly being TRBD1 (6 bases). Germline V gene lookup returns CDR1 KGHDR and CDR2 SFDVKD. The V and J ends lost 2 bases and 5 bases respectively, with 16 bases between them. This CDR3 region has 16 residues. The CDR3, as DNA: TGTGCCACCAGTGATTCCCAGGGGTTGGCGAGAGATACGCAGTATTTT. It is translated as CATSDSQGLARDTQYF.

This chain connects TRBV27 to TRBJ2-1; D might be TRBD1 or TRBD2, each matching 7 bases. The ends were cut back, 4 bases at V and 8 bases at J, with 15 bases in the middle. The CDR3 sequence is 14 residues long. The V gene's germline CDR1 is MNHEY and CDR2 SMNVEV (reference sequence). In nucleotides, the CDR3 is TGTGCCAGCAGTTCCCAGGGGGGGGTTGATGAGCAGTTCTTC. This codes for CASSSQGGVDEQFF.

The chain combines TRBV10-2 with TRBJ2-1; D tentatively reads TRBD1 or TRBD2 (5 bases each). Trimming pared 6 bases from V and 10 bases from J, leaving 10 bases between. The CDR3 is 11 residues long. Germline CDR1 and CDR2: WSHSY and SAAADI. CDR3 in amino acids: CASSSRDEQFF. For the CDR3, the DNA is TGCGCCAGCAGCTCCAGGGACGAGCAGTTCTTC.

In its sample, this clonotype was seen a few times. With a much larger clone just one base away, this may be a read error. CDR3 in amino acids: CSTSKGGNSYNEQFF. DNA for the CDR3: TGCAGTACTAGTAAAGGGGGGAACTCCTACAATGAGCAGTTCTTC. The chain employs TRBV20-1 and TRBJ2-1, with D perhaps given as TRBD1 or TRBD2 (6 bases each). This CDR3 region has 15 residues. Germline CDR1 is DFQATT and CDR2 is SNEGSKA (reference sequence).

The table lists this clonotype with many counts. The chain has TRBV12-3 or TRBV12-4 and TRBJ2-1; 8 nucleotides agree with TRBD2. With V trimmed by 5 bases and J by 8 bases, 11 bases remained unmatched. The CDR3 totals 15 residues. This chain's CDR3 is CASSAAGGRVYEQFF. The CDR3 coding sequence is TGTGCCAGCAGTGCTGCGGGAGGCCGGGTCTATGAGCAGTTCTTC.

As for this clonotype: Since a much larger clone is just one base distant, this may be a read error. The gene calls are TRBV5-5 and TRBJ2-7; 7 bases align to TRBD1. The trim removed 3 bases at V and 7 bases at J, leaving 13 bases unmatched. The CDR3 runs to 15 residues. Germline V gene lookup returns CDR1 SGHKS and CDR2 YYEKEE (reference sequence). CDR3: CASSYTQGTSREQYF. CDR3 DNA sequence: TGTGCCAGCAGCTACACACAGGGGACCTCTCGGGAGCAGTACTTC.

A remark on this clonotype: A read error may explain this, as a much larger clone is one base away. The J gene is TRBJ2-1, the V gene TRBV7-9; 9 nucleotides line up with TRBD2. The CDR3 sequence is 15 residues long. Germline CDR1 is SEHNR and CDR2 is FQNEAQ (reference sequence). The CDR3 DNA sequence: TGTGCCAGCAGCCATCGGACTAGCGTTTACAATGTGCAGTTCTTC. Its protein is CASSHRTSVYNVQFF.

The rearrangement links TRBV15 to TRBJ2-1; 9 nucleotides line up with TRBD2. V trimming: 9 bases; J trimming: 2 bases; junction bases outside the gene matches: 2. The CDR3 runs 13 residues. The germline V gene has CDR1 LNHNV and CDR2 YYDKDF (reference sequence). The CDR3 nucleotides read TGTGCCACTGGGACTAGCCCCTACAATGAGCAGTTCTTC. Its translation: CATGTSPYNEQFF.

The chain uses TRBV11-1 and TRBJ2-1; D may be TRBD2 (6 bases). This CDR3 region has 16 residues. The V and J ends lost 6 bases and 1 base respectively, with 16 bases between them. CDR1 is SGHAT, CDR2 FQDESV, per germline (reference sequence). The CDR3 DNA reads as TGTGCCAGCAGAGAAAAGTTAGCGGATTCCTACAATGAGCAGTTCTTC. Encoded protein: CASREKLADSYNEQFF.

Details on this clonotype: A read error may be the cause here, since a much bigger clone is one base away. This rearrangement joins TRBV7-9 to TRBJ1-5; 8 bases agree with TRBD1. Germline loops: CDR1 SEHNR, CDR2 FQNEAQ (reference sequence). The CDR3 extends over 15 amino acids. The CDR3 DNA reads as TGTGCCGGCAGCCACGACAGGGGATACAATCAGCCCCAGCATTTT. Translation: CAGSHDRGYNQPQHF.